These T cell receptor beta chains were read from a single sample in a study of blood T cell repertoires in COVID-19. The repertoire was sequenced with immunoSEQ multiplex PCR; TCRdb's copy has only in-frame clones and lacks some. The sample lists roughly 78,000 clones, roughly 91% occurring once. Sequenced sample: peripheral blood. These receptors all come from a man aged 55 to 70 with acute or convalescent COVID-19. The CDR3 runs from the conserved cysteine through the conserved F or W. The D gene is left open where the match is weak. Not all rows give a size; the values are once, few, many and, for expanded clones, a class.

V	J	size	D	DNA	CDR3
TRBV7-3	TRBJ2-5	.	TRBD2	TGTGCCAGCAGCTTAACAGGGACTAGCGCCCAAGAGACCCAGTACTTC	CASSLTGTSAQETQYF
TRBV15	TRBJ2-3	.	TRBD2	TGTGCCACCAGCAGAGTCGAACTAGCGGGAGTCGCAGATACGCAGTATTTT	CATSRVELAGVADTQYF
TRBV4-2	TRBJ2-5	.	TRBD2	TGTGCCAGCAGCCAAGATGGCCTAGCGGGGGGCAGAACCTACCAAGAGACCCAGTACTTC	CASSQDGLAGGRTYQETQYF
TRBV9	TRBJ2-1	.	.	TGTGCCAGCAGCGTAGAGGCGGGGGCGGGTGAGCAGTTCTTC	CASSVEAGAGEQFF
TRBV2	TRBJ1-5	.	TRBD1	TGTGCCAGCAGCCCAGGACAGGGGGGCGCATACAATCAGCCCCAGCATTTT	CASSPGQGGAYNQPQHF
TRBV5-1	TRBJ1-3	few	TRBD1	TGCGCCAGCAGCCGACAGGGCCATGGAAACACCATATATTTT	CASSRQGHGNTIYF
TRBV30	TRBJ2-7	.	TRBD2	TGTGCCTGGAGTCGGGGGGGCGGCTACGAGCAGTACTTC	CAWSRGGGYEQYF
TRBV7-8	TRBJ1-6	.	TRBD1	TGTGCCAGCAGCTTAGGCCCAACAGGGGCACCCCTCCACTTT	CASSLGPTGAPLHF
TRBV6-6	TRBJ2-1	.	TRBD2	TGTGCCAGCACCGAGGTTACTAGCGGGGGGAATGAGCAGTTCTTC	CASTEVTSGGNEQFF
TRBV7-9	TRBJ1-5	.	TRBD1	TGTGCCAGCAGCCCCGGGGCAGGGGGTAATCAGCCCCAGCATTTT	CASSPGAGGNQPQHF
TRBV7-3	TRBJ2-3	.	TRBD2	TGTGCCAGCAGCCGAGCGGGGGGCTCCACAGATACGCAGTATTTT	CASSRAGGSTDTQYF
TRBV3-1/TRBV3-2	TRBJ1-1	.	.	TGTGCCAGCAGCCAAGGCGTTCTGAACACTGAAGCTTTCTTT	CASSQGVLNTEAFF
TRBV21-1	TRBJ1-2	.	.	TGTGCCAGCAGCAAAGCGGGCGGCAGGGCTAACTATGGCTACACCTTC	CASSKAGGRANYGYTF
TRBV5-1	TRBJ2-7	.	TRBD1	TGCGCCAGCAGCTTGGTGGTCAGGGGGCCTTCCTACGAGCAGTACTTC	CASSLVVRGPSYEQYF
TRBV4-1	TRBJ2-4	.	.	TGCGCCAGCAGCCATCCACAGGGTGTCAAAAACATTCAGTACTTC	CASSHPQGVKNIQYF
TRBV30	TRBJ1-2	.	.	TGTGCCTGGAGTGTACAGGGTGGAGGCTACACCTTC	CAWSVQGGGYTF
TRBV6-5	TRBJ2-1	.	.	TGTGCCAGCAGCCCGTCGGGGTCGTGGAATGAGCAGTTCTTC	CASSPSGSWNEQFF
TRBV7-9	TRBJ1-4	.	TRBD1	TGTGCCAGCAGCACCGGGACAGAGTTTAATGAAAAACTGTTTTTT	CASSTGTEFNEKLFF
TRBV9	TRBJ1-1	.	.	TGTGCCAGCAGCGTAGGTGGAGGGATGGTGAACACTGAAGCTTTCTTT	CASSVGGGMVNTEAFF
TRBV24-1	TRBJ2-2	few	.	TGTGCCACCAGTGACCGCACCAGATCTCAGAACACCGGGGAGCTGTTTTTT	CATSDRTRSQNTGELFF
TRBV19	TRBJ2-1	.	TRBD1	TGTGCCAGTAGTATTGGGACAGGGGCAGTCAATGAGCAGTTCTTC	CASSIGTGAVNEQFF
TRBV6-5	TRBJ2-2	.	.	TGTGCCAGCACGTTAAAGTTCCAGGATCCCGGGGAGCTGTTTTTT	CASTLKFQDPGELFF
TRBV6-5	TRBJ2-2	.	TRBD2	TGTGCCAGCGGAATGAGCGGGAGGGCTTCCGGGGAGCTGTTTTTT	CASGMSGRASGELFF
TRBV11-2	TRBJ1-1	.	TRBD1	TGTGCCAGCAGCCCCCGGACAGGGCAGAACACTGAAGCTTTCTTT	CASSPRTGQNTEAFF
TRBV19	TRBJ2-2	.	TRBD1	TGTGCCAGTAGTCTTCAAGGGGGCAACACCGGGGAGCTGTTTTTT	CASSLQGGNTGELFF
TRBV5-1	TRBJ2-3	.	TRBD1	TGCGCCAGCAGCTTGTTCGGGACAGGGGGATCAGATACGCAGTATTTT	CASSLFGTGGSDTQYF
TRBV6-6	TRBJ1-5	.	TRBD1	TGTGCCAGCAGTTACTCGACATCAGGGGGCGATGGTCCCCAGCATTTT	CASSYSTSGGDGPQHF
TRBV5-1	TRBJ2-3	.	TRBD2	TGCGCCAGCAGCTTGGGACGGACTAGCGTGGGAACAGATACGCAGTATTTT	CASSLGRTSVGTDTQYF
TRBV11-2	TRBJ2-7	.	TRBD1	TGTGCCAGCAGCTTCGGGACAGGGTTCTACGAGCAGTACTTC	CASSFGTGFYEQYF
TRBV28	TRBJ1-5	.	.	TGTGCCAGCAGTTCCACAGCTAGCAATCAGCCCCAGCATTTT	CASSSTASNQPQHF
TRBV19	TRBJ1-1	.	TRBD1	TGTGCCAGTACCGCTCCGGACAGGGGGCAGGGCACTGAAGCTTTCTTT	CASTAPDRGQGTEAFF
TRBV9	TRBJ2-1	.	TRBD2	TGTGCCAGCAGCCCGGGTAAGCGGGAGGATCATGAGCAGTTCTTC	CASSPGKREDHEQFF
TRBV5-6	TRBJ1-1	.	.	TGTGCCAGCAGCAATAGACAGGTCGGGTTCACTGAAGCTTTCTTT	CASSNRQVGFTEAFF
TRBV24-1	TRBJ1-2	.	.	TGTGCCACCAGTGATCGTGCAGGGGACTATGGCTACACCTTC	CATSDRAGDYGYTF
TRBV5-1	TRBJ2-1	.	.	TGCGCCAGCAAGGCGCAGGGCGATGTCAATGAGCAGTTCTTC	CASKAQGDVNEQFF
TRBV12-5	TRBJ1-6	.	TRBD1	TGTGCTAGTGGTTTAGGGACAGGTTCGCGATCACCCCTCCACTTT	CASGLGTGSRSPLHF
TRBV19	TRBJ1-2	.	TRBD1	TGTGCCAGTTTGGACAGGGGACACTATGGCTACACCTTC	CASLDRGHYGYTF
TRBV2	TRBJ1-6	.	TRBD1	TGTGCCAGCAGGGGGGACAGGAACTCCTATAATTCACCCCTCCACTTT	CASRGDRNSYNSPLHF
TRBV20-1	TRBJ2-7	.	.	TGCAGTGCTAGTGGGCAAAGCTACGAGCAGTACTTC	CSASGQSYEQYF